The entry below gives a single TCR beta chain sequence along with its context. Its antigen target is currently unknown. No much larger clone is present one base from it, and per-base qualities are unavailable. The treatment or condition label on this specimen signifies: allogeneic hematopoietic cell transplantation with graft depleted of TCRalphabeta T cells and CD19 B cells. The transplant recipients were children given TCRalphabeta/CD19-depleted allogeneic hematopoietic cell grafts. The sample comes from a study of T-cell reconstitution after alpha-beta-depleted transplantation in children (dated by TCRdb to about 2016). Describing the broader study: T-cell immune reconstitution after TCRalphabeta/CD19-depleted allogeneic hematopoietic cell transplantation in children was quantitatively tracked in the study by means of TCR repertoire profiling.

Library prep was done by PCR. Sequencing took place on an Illumina HiSeq 2500. TCR libraries were prepared with molecular barcoding, using unique molecular identifiers to normalize TCRbeta repertoire quantification. TCRdb trimmed public reads at Q25 via fastp, called clones via MiXCR and kept in-frame beta chains. Rows with one shared CDR3 protein collapse into an entry with the most common genes and DNA. This sample is represented by roughly 570,000 distinct CDR3 sequences; over 20% of them were singletons. Just over 35% of the sample lies in the top ten. V is reduced by 2 bases and J by 5 bases, leaving a spacing of 6 bases between them. From a lookup of the germline V gene, CDR1 and CDR2 are SGHRS and YFSETQ. The CDR3 numbers 12 residues from cysteine through phenylalanine. Only the CDR3 region is kept as DNA, spanning 36 bases read in frame from base 1. Broader findings and caveats from the paper: Hyperexpanded clone frequencies declined over subsequent months; after one year, T-cell counts and TCRbeta diversity were mostly attributed to newly produced T cells. The apparently early recovery of alphabetaT-cell counts about two months after transplant reportedly depended on only several hundred rapidly expanded clones that came from non-depleted graft cells. In some patients, the high TCRbeta diversity seen at day 60 was put down to recipient T cells and intrathymic progenitors that had survived conditioning.

This specimen consisted of PBMCs, obtained before TCRalphabeta/CD19-depleted stem cell transplant. The chain couples TRBV5-1 to TRBJ2-3; the D gene lacks a confident call. This TCR was recovered from a boy under two years old with Wiskott-Aldrich syndrome, due to receive a stem cell transplant. The CDR3 has the sequence CASSLYGDTQYF. Here is the DNA: TGCGCCAGCAGCTTATACGGAGATACGCAGTATTTT.